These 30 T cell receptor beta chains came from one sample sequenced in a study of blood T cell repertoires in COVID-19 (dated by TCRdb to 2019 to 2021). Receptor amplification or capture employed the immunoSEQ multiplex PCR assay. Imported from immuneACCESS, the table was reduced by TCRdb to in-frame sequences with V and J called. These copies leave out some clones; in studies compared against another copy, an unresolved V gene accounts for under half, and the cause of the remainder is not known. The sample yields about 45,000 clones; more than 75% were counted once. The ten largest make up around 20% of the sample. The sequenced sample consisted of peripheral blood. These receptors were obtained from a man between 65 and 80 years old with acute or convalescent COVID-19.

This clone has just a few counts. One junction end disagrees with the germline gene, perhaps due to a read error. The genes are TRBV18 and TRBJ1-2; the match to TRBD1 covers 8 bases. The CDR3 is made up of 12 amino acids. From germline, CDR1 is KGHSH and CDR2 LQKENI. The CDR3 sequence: CASSPDGQGRHF. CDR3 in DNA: TGTGCCAGCTCTCCGGACGGACAGGGCCGTCACTTC.

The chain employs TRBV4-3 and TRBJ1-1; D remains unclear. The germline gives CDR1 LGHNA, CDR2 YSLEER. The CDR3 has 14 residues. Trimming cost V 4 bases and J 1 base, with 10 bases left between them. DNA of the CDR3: TGCGCCAGCAGCCCGTCCGACACGAACACTGAAGCTTTCTTT. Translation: CASSPSDTNTEAFF.

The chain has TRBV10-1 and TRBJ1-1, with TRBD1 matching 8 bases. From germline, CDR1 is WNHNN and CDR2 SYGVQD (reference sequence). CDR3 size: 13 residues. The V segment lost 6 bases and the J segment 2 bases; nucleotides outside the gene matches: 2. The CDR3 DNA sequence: TGCGCCAGCAGGGACAGGGCTAACACTGAAGCTTTCTTT. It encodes CASRDRANTEAFF.

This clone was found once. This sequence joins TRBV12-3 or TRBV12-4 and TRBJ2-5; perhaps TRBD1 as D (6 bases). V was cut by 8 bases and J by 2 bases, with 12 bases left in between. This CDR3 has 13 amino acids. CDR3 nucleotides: TGTGCCAGCGGGCAGGGGTTTCAAGAGACCCAGTACTTC. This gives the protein CASGQGFQETQYF.

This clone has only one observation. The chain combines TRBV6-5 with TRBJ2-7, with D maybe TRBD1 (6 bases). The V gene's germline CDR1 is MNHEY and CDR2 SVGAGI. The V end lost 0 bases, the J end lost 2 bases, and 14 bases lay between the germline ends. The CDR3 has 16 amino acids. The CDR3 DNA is TGTGCCAGCAGTTACTCCCGGACAGCTATTACCTACGAGCAGTACTTC. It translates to CASSYSRTAITYEQYF.

The DNA of the CDR3 is TGTGCCTGGAGTTGGTTAGGGGCTGGGAATCAGCCCCAGCATTTT. The encoded protein is CAWSWLGAGNQPQHF. The chain links TRBV30 to TRBJ1-5, with a tentative D call TRBD1 (5 bases). CDR3 length: 15 amino acids. The germline V gene has CDR1 GTSNPN and CDR2 SVGIG (reference sequence). V lost 2 bases and J 4 bases, leaving 15 bases between the germline ends.

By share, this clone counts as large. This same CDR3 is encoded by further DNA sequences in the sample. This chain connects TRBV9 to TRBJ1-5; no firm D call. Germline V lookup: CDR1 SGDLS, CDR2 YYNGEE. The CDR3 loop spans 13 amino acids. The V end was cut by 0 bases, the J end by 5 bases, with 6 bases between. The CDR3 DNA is TGTGCCAGCAGCGTAGGGGAGTATCAGCCCCAGCATTTT. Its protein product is CASSVGEYQPQHF.

CDR3 residues: CASSGRTGVNEKLFF. CDR3 DNA: TGTGCCAGCAGCGGCCGGACAGGAGTTAATGAAAAACTGTTTTTT. This chain uses TRBV5-6 with TRBJ1-4, with 7 positions matching TRBD1. V was clipped by 4 bases and J by 4 bases; unmatched bases: 7. Germline CDR1 SGHDT, CDR2 YYEEEE. The CDR3 has 15 residues.

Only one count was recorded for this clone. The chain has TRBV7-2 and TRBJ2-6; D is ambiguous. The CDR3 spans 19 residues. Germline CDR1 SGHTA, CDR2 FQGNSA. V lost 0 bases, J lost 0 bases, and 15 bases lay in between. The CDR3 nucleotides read TGTGCCAGCAGCTTAGCGTTTGGCTTAACCTTCTCTGGGGCCAACGTCCTGACTTTC. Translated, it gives CASSLAFGLTFSGANVLTF.

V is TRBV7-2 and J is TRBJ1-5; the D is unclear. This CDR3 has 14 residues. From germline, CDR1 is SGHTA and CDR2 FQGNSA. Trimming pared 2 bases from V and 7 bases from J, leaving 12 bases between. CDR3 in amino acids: CASSLHAGEQPQHF. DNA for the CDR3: TGTGCCAGCAGCTTACATGCGGGTGAGCAGCCCCAGCATTTT.

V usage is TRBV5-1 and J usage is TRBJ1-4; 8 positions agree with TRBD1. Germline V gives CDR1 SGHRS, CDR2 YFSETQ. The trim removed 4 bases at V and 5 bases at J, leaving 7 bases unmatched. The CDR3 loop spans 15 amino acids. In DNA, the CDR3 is TGCGCCAGCAGCAGACGACAGGGGTCGAATGAAAAACTGTTTTTT. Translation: CASSRRQGSNEKLFF.

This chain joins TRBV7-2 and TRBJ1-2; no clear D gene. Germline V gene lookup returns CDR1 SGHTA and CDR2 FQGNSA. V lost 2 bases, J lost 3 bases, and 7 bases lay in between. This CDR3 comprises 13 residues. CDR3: CASSLTVDYGYTF. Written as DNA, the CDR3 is TGTGCCAGCAGCTTAACAGTGGACTATGGCTACACCTTC.

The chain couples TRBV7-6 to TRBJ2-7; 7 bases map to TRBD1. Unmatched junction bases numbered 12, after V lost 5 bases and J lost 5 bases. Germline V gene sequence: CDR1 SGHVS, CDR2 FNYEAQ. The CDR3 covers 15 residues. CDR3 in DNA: TGTGCCAGCAGCCTTACAGGGGCACCTTCAGACGAGCAGTACTTC. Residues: CASSLTGAPSDEQYF.

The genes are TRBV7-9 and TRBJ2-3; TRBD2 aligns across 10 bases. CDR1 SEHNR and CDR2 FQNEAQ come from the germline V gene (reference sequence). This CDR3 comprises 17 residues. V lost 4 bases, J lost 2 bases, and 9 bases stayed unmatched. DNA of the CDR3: TGTGCCAGCAGCTCTCGTGTAGCGGGGGGCCTCACAGATACGCAGTATTTT. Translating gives CASSSRVAGGLTDTQYF. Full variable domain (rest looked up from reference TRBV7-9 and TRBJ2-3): DTGVSQNPRHKITKRGQNVTFRCDPISEHNRLYWYRQTLGQGPEFLTYFQNEAQLEKSRLLSDRFSAERPKGSFSTLEIQRTEQGDSAMYLCASSSRVAGGLTDTQYFGPGTRLTVL.

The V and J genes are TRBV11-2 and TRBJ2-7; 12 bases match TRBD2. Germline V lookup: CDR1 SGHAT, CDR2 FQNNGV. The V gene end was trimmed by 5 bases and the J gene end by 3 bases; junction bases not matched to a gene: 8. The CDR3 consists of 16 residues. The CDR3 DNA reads TGTGCCAGCAGCGAAGACGGACTAGCGGGGATCTACGAGCAGTACTTC. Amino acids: CASSEDGLAGIYEQYF.

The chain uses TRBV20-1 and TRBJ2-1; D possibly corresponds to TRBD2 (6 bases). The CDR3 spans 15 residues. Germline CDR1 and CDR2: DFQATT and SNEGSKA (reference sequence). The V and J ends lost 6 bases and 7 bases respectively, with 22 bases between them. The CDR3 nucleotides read TGCAGTGCGAGTGCGTTAGCGGACGGGGGAAATGAGCAGTTCTTC. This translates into CSASALADGGNEQFF.

CDR3 DNA sequence: TGTGCCAGCAGCCCCGCCCCCGGACAGAAAGGCACAGATACGCAGTATTTT. This encodes CASSPAPGQKGTDTQYF. The chain uses TRBV5-6 and TRBJ2-3, with a weak D call TRBD1 (6 bases). The CDR3 has 17 residues. Germline V gives CDR1 SGHDT, CDR2 YYEEEE. Trimming stripped 4 bases from V and 1 base from J, with 19 bases between.

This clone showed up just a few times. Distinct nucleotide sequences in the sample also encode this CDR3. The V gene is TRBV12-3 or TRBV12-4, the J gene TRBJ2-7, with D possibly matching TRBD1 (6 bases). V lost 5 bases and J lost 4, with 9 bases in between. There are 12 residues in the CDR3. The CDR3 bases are TGTGCCAGCAGTCCCGGACAGTACGAGCAGTACTTC. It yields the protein CASSPGQYEQYF.

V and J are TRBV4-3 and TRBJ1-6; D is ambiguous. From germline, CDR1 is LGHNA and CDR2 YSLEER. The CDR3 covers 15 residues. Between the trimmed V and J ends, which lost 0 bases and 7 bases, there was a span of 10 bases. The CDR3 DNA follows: TGCGCCAGCAGCCAAGATAGACATCCCAATTCACCCCTCCACTTT. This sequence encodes CASSQDRHPNSPLHF.

CDR3: CASSAQVTNTGELFF. CDR3 sequence (DNA): TGTGCCAGCAGTGCCCAGGTTACGAACACCGGGGAGCTGTTTTTT. The chain uses TRBV6-2 or TRBV6-3 and TRBJ2-2; D is uncertain. The V and J ends lost 5 bases and 0 bases respectively, with 10 bases between them. The CDR3 runs 15 residues. Germline V gene sequence: CDR1 MNHEY, CDR2 SVGEGT.

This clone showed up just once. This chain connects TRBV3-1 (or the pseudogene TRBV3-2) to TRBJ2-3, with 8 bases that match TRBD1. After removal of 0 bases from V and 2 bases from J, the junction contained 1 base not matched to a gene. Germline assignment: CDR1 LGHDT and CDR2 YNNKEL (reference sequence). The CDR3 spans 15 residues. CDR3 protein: CASSQEGQATDTQYF. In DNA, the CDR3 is TGTGCCAGCAGCCAAGAGGGACAGGCCACAGATACGCAGTATTTT.

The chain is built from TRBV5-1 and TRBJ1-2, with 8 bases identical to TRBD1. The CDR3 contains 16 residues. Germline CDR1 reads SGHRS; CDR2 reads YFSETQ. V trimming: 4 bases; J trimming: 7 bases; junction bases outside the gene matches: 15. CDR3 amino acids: CASSPGQGNVFSGYTF. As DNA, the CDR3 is TGCGCCAGCAGCCCTGGACAGGGAAACGTCTTCAGTGGCTACACCTTC.

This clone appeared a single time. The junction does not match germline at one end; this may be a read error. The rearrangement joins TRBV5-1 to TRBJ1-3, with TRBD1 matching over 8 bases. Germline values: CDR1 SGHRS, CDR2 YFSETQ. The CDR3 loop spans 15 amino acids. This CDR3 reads CASRLDRAAGNTIYF. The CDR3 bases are TGCGCCAGCAGGTTGGACAGGGCGGCTGGAAACACCATATATTTT.

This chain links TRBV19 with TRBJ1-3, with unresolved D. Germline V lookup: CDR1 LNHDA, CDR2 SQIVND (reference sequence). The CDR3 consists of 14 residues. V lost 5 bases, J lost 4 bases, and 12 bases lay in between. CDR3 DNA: TGTGCCAGTAGTGGGAGTTCGCGAGGAAACACCATATATTTT. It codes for CASSGSSRGNTIYF.

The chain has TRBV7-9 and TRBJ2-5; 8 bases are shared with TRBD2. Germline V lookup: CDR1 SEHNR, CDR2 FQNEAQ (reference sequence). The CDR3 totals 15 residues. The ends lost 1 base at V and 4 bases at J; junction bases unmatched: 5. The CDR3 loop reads CASSLGNSGAETQYF. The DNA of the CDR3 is TGTGCCAGCAGCTTAGGGAATAGCGGGGCAGAGACCCAGTACTTC.

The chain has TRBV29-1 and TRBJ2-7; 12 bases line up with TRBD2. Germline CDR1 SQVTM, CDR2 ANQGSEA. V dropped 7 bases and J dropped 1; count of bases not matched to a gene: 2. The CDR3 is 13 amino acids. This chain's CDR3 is CSGTSGGSYEQYF. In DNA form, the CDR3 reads TGCAGCGGTACTAGCGGGGGGTCCTACGAGCAGTACTTC.

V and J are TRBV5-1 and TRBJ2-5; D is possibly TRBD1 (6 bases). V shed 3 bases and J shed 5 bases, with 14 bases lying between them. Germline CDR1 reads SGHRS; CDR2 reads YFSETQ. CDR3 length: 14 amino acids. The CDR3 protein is CASSSGQLGETQYF. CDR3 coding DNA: TGCGCCAGCAGCTCTGGACAGCTGGGGGAGACCCAGTACTTC. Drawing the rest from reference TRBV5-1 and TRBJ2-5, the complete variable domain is KAGVTQTPRYLIKTRGQQVTLSCSPISGHRSVSWYQQTPGQGLQFLFEYFSETQRNKGNFPGRFSGRQFSNSRSEMNVSTLELGDSALYLCASSSGQLGETQYFGPGTRLLVL.

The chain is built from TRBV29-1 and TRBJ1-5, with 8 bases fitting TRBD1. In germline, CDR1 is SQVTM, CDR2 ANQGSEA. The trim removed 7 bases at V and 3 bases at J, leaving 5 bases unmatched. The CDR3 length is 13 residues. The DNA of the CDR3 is TGCAGCGGCCAGACAGGGGTCAATCAGCCCCAGCATTTT. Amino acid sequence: CSGQTGVNQPQHF.

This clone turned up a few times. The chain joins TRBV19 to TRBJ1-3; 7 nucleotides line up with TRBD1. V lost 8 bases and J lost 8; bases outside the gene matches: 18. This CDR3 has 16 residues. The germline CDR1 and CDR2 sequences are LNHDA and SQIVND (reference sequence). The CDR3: CASAPPLTGRWDTIYF. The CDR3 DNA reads TGTGCCAGTGCCCCTCCCTTGACAGGGAGGTGGGACACCATATATTTT.

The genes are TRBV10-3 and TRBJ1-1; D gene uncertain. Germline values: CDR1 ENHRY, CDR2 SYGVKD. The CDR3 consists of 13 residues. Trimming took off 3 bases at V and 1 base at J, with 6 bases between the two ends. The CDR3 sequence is CAISDGTNTEAFF. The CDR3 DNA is TGTGCCATCAGTGATGGCACGAACACTGAAGCTTTCTTT.